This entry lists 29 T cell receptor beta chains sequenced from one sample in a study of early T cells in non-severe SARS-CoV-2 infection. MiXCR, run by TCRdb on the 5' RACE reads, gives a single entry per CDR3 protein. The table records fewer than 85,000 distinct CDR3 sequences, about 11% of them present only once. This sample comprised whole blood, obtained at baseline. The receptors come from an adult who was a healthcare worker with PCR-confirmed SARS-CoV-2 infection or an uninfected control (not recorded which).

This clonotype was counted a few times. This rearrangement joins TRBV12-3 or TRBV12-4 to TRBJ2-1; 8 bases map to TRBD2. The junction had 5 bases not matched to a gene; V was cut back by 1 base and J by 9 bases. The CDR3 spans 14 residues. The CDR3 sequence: CASSLGGTRGEQFF. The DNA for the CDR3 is TGTGCCAGCAGTTTAGGAGGGACTAGGGGTGAGCAGTTCTTC.

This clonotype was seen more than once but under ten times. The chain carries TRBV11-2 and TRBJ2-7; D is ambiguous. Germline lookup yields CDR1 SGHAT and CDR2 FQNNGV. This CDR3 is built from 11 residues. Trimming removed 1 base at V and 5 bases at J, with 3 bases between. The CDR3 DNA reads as TGTGCCAGCAGCTTAGTGAACGAGCAGTACTTC. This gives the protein CASSLVNEQYF. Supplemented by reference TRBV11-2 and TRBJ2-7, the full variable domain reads EAGVAQSPRYKIIEKRQSVAFWCNPISGHATLYWYQQILGQGPKLLIQFQNNGVVDDSQLPKDRFSAERLKGVDSTLKIQPAKLEDSAVYLCASSLVNEQYFGPGTRLTVT.

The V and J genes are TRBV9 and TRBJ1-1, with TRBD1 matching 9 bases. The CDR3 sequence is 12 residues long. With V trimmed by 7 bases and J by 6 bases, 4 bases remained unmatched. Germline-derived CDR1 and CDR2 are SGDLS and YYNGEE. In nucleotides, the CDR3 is TGTGCCAGCGCGGGACAGGGATCTGAAGCTTTCTTT. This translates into CASAGQGSEAFF.

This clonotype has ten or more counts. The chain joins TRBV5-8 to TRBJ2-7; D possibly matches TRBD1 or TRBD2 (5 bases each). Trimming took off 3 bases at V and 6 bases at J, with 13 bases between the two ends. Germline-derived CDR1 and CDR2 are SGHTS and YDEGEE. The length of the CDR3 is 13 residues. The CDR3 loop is CASSWARAGEQYF. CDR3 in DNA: TGTGCCAGCAGCTGGGCCAGGGCGGGCGAGCAGTACTTC. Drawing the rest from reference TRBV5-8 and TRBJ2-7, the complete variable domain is EAGVTQSPTHLIKTRGQQATLRCSPISGHTSVYWYQQALGLGLQFLLWYDEGEERNRGNFPPRFSGRQFPNYSSELNVNALELEDSALYLCASSWARAGEQYFGPGTRLTVT.

This CDR3 is CASYGYTF. DNA of the CDR3: TGTGCCAGCTATGGCTACACCTTC. This sequence joins TRBV24-1 and TRBJ1-2, with unresolved D. Germline loops: CDR1 KGHDR, CDR2 SFDVKD. This CDR3 contains 8 residues. V dropped 11 bases and J dropped 4 bases, with 1 base sitting between them.

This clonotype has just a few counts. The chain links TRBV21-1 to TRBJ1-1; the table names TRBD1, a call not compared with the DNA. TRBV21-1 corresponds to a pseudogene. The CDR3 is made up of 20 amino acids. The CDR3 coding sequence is TGTGCCAGCAGCAAAGCCCCTTCCTCCGACAGGGGGCCGCTGAACACTGAAGCTTTCTTT. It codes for CASSKAPSSDRGPLNTEAFF.

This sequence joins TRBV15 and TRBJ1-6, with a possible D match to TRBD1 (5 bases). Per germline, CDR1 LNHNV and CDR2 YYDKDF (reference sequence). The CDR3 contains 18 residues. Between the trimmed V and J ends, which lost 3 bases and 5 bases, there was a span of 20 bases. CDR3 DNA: TGTGCCACCAGCAGGGGAACTGGGGCAGGGTGGAATAATTCACCCCTCCACTTT. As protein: CATSRGTGAGWNNSPLHF.

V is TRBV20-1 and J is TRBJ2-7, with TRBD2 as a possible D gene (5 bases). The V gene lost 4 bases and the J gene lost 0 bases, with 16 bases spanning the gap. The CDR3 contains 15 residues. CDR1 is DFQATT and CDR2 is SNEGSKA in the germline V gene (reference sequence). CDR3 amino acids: CSATAVEGSSYEQYF. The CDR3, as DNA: TGCAGTGCTACCGCGGTCGAGGGAAGCTCCTACGAGCAGTACTTC.

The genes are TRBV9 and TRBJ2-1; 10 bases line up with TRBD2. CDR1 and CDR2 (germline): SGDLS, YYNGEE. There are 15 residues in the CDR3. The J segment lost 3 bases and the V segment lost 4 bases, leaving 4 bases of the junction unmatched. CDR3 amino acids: CASSLSGGLYNEQFF. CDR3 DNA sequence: TGTGCCAGCAGCCTTAGCGGGGGGCTCTACAATGAGCAGTTCTTC.

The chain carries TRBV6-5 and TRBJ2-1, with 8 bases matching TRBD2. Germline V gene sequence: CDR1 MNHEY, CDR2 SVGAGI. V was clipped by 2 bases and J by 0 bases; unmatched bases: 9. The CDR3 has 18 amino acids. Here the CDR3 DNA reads TGTGCCAGCAGTTACGGGCTAGCGGGCCAAAGCTCCTACAATGAGCAGTTCTTC. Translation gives CASSYGLAGQSSYNEQFF.

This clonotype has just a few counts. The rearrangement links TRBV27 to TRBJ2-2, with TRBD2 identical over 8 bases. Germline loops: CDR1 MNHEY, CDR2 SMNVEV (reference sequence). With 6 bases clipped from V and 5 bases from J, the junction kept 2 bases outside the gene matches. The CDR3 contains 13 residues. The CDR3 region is CASRSSGTGELFF. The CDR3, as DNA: TGTGCCAGCAGATCTAGCGGGACCGGGGAGCTGTTTTTT.

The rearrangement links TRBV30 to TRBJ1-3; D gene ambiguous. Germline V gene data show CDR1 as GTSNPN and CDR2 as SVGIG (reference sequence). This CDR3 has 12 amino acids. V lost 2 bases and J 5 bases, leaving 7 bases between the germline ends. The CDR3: CAWSMSRNTIYF. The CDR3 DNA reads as TGTGCCTGGAGTATGTCCAGAAACACCATATATTTT.

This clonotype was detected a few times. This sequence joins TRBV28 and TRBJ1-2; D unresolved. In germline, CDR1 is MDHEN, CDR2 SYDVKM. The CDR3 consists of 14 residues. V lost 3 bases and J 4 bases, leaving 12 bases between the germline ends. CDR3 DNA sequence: TGTGCCAGCAGTTTCCAGGATCTCTTCTATGGCTACACCTTC. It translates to CASSFQDLFYGYTF.

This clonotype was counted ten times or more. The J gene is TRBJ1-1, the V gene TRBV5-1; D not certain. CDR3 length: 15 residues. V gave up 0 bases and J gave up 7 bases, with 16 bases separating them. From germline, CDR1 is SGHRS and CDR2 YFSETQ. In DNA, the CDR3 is TGCGCCAGCAGCTTGGGCACCGCGGGCGGGGATGAAGCTTTCTTT. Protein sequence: CASSLGTAGGDEAFF.

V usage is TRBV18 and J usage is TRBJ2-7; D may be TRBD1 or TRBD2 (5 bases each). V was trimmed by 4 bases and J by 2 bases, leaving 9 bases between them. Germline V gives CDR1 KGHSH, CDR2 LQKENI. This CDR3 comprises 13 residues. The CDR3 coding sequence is TGTGCCAGCTCACGGGACCCTACCTACGAGCAGTACTTC. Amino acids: CASSRDPTYEQYF.

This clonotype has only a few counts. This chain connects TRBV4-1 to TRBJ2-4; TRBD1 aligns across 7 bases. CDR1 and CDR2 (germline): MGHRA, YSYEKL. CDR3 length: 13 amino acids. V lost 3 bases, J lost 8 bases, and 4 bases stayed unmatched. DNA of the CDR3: TGCGCCAGCAGCCAGCAGGGGGTTGACATTCAGTACTTC. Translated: CASSQQGVDIQYF.

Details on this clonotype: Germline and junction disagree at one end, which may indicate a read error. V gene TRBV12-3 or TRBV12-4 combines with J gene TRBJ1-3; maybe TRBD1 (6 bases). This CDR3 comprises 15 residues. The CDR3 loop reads CASYGRTVSENTIYF. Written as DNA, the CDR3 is TGTGCCAGCTACGGGAGGACAGTCTCTGAAAACACCATATATTTT.

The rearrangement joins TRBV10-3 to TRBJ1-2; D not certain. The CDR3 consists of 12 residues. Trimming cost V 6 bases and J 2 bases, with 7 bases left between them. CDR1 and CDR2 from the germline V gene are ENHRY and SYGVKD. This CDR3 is CAIRRINYGYTF. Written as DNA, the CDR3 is TGTGCCATCAGGAGGATAAACTATGGCTACACCTTC.

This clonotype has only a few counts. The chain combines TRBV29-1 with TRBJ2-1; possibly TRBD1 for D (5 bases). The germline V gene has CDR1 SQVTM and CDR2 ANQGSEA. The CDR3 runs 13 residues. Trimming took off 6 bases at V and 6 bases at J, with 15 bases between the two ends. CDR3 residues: CSVALGPTNEQFF. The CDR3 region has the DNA TGCAGCGTGGCCCTGGGGCCAACCAATGAGCAGTTCTTC.

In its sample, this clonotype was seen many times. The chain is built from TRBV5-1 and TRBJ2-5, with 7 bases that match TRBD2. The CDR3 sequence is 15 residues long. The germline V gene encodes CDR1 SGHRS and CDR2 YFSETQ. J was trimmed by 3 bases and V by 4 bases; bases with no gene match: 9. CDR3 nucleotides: TGCGCCAGCAGCCGAGGCCCGGCGGGGGAAGAGACCCAGTACTTC. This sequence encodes CASSRGPAGEETQYF.

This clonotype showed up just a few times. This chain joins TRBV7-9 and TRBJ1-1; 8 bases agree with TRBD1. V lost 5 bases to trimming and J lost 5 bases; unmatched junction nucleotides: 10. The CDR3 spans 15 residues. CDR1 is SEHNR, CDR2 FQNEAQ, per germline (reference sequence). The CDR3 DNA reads TGTGCCAGCAGCCCCGCCCCGACAGGGGTGACTGAAGCTTTCTTT. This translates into CASSPAPTGVTEAFF.

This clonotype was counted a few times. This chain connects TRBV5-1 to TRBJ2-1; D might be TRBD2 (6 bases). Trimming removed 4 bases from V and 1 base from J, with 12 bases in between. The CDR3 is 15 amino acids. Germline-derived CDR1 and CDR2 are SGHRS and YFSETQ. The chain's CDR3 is CASSHRDWSYNEQFF. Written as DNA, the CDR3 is TGCGCCAGCAGCCACCGGGACTGGTCCTACAATGAGCAGTTCTTC.

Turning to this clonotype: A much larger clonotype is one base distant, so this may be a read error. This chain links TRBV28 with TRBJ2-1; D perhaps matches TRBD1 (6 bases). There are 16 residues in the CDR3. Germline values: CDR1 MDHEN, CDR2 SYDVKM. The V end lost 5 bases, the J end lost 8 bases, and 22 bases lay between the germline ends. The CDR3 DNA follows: TGTGCCAGCAGTCTCCCAGGGGTTGTCTTTACGGATGAGCAGTTCTTC. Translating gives CASSLPGVVFTDEQFF.

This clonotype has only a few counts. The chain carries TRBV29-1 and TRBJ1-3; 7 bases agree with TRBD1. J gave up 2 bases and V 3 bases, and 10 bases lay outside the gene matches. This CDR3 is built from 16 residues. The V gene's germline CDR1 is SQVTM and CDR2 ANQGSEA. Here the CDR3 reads CSVDRRQGLAGNTIYF. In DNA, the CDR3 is TGCAGCGTTGACAGACGACAGGGTCTGGCTGGAAACACCATATATTTT. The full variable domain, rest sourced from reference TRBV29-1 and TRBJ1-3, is SAVISQKPSRDICQRGTSLTIQCQVDSQVTMMFWYRQQPGQSLTLIATANQGSEATYESGFVIDKFPISRPNLTFSTLTVSNMSPEDSSIYLCSVDRRQGLAGNTIYFGEGSWLTVV.

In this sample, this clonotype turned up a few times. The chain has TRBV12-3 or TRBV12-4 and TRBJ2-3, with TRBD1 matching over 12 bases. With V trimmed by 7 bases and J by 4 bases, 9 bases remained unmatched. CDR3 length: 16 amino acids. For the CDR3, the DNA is TGTGCCAGCACCGACCGGGACAGGGGGCGCGCAGATACGCAGTATTTT. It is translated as CASTDRDRGRADTQYF.

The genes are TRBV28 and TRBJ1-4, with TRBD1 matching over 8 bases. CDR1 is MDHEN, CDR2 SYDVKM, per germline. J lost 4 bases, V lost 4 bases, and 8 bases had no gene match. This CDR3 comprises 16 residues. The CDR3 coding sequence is TGTGCCAGCAGTTCAGGGGGCGCGGTGGGTAATGAAAAACTGTTTTTT. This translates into CASSSGGAVGNEKLFF.

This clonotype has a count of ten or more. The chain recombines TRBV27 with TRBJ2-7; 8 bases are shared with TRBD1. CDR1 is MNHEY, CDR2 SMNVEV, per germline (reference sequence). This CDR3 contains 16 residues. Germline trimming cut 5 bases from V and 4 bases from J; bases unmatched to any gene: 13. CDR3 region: CASSVTGTGDFYEQYF. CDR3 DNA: TGTGCCAGCAGTGTTACCGGGACAGGTGATTTTTACGAGCAGTACTTC.

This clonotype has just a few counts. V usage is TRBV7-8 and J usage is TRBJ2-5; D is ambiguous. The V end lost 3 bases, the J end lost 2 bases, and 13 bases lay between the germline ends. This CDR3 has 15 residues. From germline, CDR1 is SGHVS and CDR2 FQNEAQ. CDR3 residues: CASSFSLGRQETQYF. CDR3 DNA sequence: TGTGCCAGCAGCTTCTCTCTTGGACGGCAAGAGACCCAGTACTTC. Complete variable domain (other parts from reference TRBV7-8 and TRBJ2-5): GAGVSQSPRYKVAKRGQDVALRCDPISGHVSLFWYQQALGQGPEFLTYFQNEAQLDKSGLPSDRFFAERPEGSVSTLKIQRTQQEDSAVYLCASSFSLGRQETQYFGPGTRLLVL.

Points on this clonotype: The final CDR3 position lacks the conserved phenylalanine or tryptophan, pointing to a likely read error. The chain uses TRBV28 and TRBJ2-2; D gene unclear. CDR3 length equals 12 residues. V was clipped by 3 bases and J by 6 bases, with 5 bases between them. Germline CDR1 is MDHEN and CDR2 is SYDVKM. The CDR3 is CASSFRPGELFI. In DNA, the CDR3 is TGTGCCAGCAGTTTTCGCCCCGGGGAGCTGTTTATT.